The subject of this entry is one T cell receptor (beta chain). The antigen is unknown. The CDR3 runs to 15 residues. V was pared by 2 bases and J by 2 bases, with 11 bases between. The data belong to a study of post-analysis software for immune sequencing data. The study's findings and limits: Under the F measure, samples that were prepared in one batch clustered strongly together. Compared against controls, patients with multiple sclerosis displayed significantly lower normalized Chao1 diversity. The study found TRBV5-6, TRBV5-1 and TRBV20-1 among several TRBV segments more frequent in patients than controls.

Built from TCR beta cDNA, the libraries had unique molecular identifiers in them. MiXCR, applied by TCRdb to the PCR reads, yields one record per CDR3 protein. The sample shows a few hundred thousand distinct CDR3 sequences, roughly 38% of them seen only once. Sequences were obtained from blood. This receptor was obtained from a girl aged 2 to 10 with multiple sclerosis. The chain carries TRBV12-3 or TRBV12-4 and TRBJ2-3; D call uncertain. The CDR3 DNA reads TGTGCCAGCAGTTTAACTACCATCCCCACAGATACGCAGTATTTT. Translation gives CASSLTTIPTDTQYF.